This T cell receptor beta chain was sequenced in a study of T cells after yellow fever vaccination. Across the study: Some fractions had low cell numbers, and these were prepared with SMART-Seq v4 Ultra Low Input.

The 5'RACE template-switching step produced TCR cDNA and added a universal primer site and UMIs. TCRdb ran MiXCR on the 5' RACE reads and lists one entry per CDR3 protein. Of 500,000 to 650,000 distinct CDR3 sequences listed, about 14% are singletons. The CDR3 covers 15 residues. V lost 7 bases and J lost 3; bases outside the gene matches: 5. Germline values: CDR1 MNHNS, CDR2 SASEGT. This clonotype occurred many times. Its antigen is currently unknown. Study results and caveats: A secondary response was less intense yet reached its peak sooner, at day 5 versus 15. A limited proportion of clonotypes was detected within both the CD4 and CD8 compartments.

This clonotype originated in a man aged 25-45 years who received the YFV17D yellow fever vaccine. This rearrangement joins TRBV6-1 to TRBJ2-2, with TRBD1 matching 10 bases. The specimen was PBMCs, collected on the day of the yellow fever booster vaccination. For the CDR3, the DNA is TGTGCCAGCAAAAGGGGACAGGGGTACACCGGGGAGCTGTTTTTT. This gives the protein CASKRGQGYTGELFF.